Below, 4 T cell receptor beta chains from the same sample are listed, as sequenced in a study of T cells in localized non-small cell lung cancer. Assay used: immunoSEQ multiplex PCR; TCRdb lists only in-frame clones, some missing. In the table there are roughly 40,000 clones, approximately 88% of which are singletons. This sample comprised peripheral blood, obtained before any cancer treatment. The receptors come from a woman between 35 and 70 years old with stage I lung adenocarcinoma.

The chain joins TRBV30 to TRBJ2-7, with 9 bases matching TRBD1. V trimming: 8 bases; J trimming: 0 bases; junction bases outside the gene matches: 5. This CDR3 has 13 amino acids. The germline V gene encodes CDR1 GTSNPN and CDR2 SVGIG (reference sequence). CDR3 nucleotide sequence: TGTGCCGGAGACAGGGGGGCCTCCTACGAGCAGTACTTC. Amino acid sequence: CAGDRGASYEQYF.

In DNA, the CDR3 is TGTGCCAGCGTGGCCGGAGGCGGCGTCCTAAAGAACACCGGGGAGCTGTTTTTT. Translating it yields CASVAGGGVLKNTGELFF. This chain links TRBV28 with TRBJ2-2; TRBD2 might be the D (5 bases). V lost 8 bases, J lost 1 base, and 23 bases lay in between. This CDR3 has 18 residues. Germline V CDR1 and CDR2: MDHEN, SYDVKM.

The V call is TRBV5-4, the J call TRBJ2-3; no firm D call. The CDR3 spans 15 residues. Germline V lookup: CDR1 SGHNT, CDR2 YYREEE (reference sequence). Trimming took 1 base from V and 2 from J, leaving 11 bases between them. CDR3: CASSLRSLPTDTQYF. CDR3 nucleotide sequence: TGTGCCAGCAGCTTGCGGAGTCTCCCCACAGATACGCAGTATTTT.

The rearrangement uses TRBV7-3 and TRBJ2-1, with a possible D match to TRBD2 (5 bases). The CDR3 runs 14 residues. The germline V and J ends were trimmed by 4 bases and 0 bases, with 7 bases remaining between them. CDR1 and CDR2 from the germline V gene are SGHTA and FQGTGA. CDR3 residues: CASSSSGSYNEQFF. DNA for the CDR3: TGTGCCAGCAGCTCAAGCGGCTCCTACAATGAGCAGTTCTTC.